These T cell receptor beta chains were read from a single sample in a study of T cell repertoires in cytomegalovirus infection. Each CDR3 protein is one row after TCRdb ran MiXCR on the reads. The data contain approximately 630,000 distinct CDR3 sequences, roughly 26% of them seen just once; the ten biggest clones take up 6.5% to 10%. The sample consisted of CD8+ T cells from PBMCs. The receptors shown here come from a human donor in good health (CMV status not recorded). Some clones in this sample may be carry-over from other donors' samples. The CDR3 runs from the conserved cysteine through the conserved F or W. The D gene is left open where the match is weak. Where a row states a size, it is once, few, many or the class of an expanded clone; other rows omit it.

j_call clone_size v_call d_call cdr3_nt cdr3_aa
TRBJ1-1 . TRBV10-3 . TGTGCCATCATGGGCAAGAACACTGAAGCTTTCTTT CAIMGKNTEAFF
TRBJ2-2 . TRBV29-1 . TGCAGCGGCACCCACACCGGGGAGCTGTTTTTT CSGTHTGELFF
TRBJ2-4 . TRBV19 . TGTGCCAGTAGTCCCACCCAGTCGACTGGGAACATTCAGTACTTC CASSPTQSTGNIQYF
TRBJ1-2 few TRBV5-1 . TGCGCCAGCAGCTTGGCTCTTTCGGGGACACTAAATGGCTACACCTTC CASSLALSGTLNGYTF
TRBJ2-2 many TRBV7-8 . TGTGCCAGCAGCTTAGTTACCACCGGGGACACCGGGGAGCTGTTTTTT CASSLVTTGDTGELFF
TRBJ2-2 . TRBV9 . TGTGCCAGCAGCGTAAAAGGTTCGAACACCGGGGAGCTGTTTTTT CASSVKGSNTGELFF
TRBJ2-1 few TRBV6-2/TRBV6-3 TRBD1 TGTGCCAGCAATCCAGGGGGAAGGACCTACAATGAGCAGTTCTTC CASNPGGRTYNEQFF
TRBJ2-2 . TRBV28 . TGTGCCAGCAGTTTGCCCCGGGGCCCCGGGGAGCTGTTTTTT CASSLPRGPGELFF
TRBJ1-4 . TRBV7-2 . TGTGCCAGCAGCGACTGGTTCACGGGAACTAATGAAAAACTGTTTTTT CASSDWFTGTNEKLFF
TRBJ1-1 few TRBV11-2 . TGTGCCAGCAGCTTATGGACGAGCGATGGCATGAACACTGAAGCTTTCTTT CASSLWTSDGMNTEAFF
TRBJ1-3 many TRBV7-8 . TGTGCCAGCAGCTTAGGCGCTGGGGCTGGAAACACCATATATTTT CASSLGAGAGNTIYF
TRBJ1-2 . TRBV29-1 . TGCAGCGCCGTGGGCATGGACAGCAACTATGGCTACACCTTC CSAVGMDSNYGYTF
TRBJ2-1 few TRBV11-2 TRBD2 TGTGCCAGCAGCTTAGATGTACTAGCGGATTACAATGAGCAGTTCTTC CASSLDVLADYNEQFF
TRBJ1-4 . TRBV14 . TGTGCCAGCAGCCCGCTTGGGGACGATGAAAAACTGTTTTTT CASSPLGDDEKLFF
TRBJ2-5 . TRBV20-1 TRBD1 TGCAGTGCTGGGACAGGGGGCGGGTACGAAGAGACCCAGTACTTC CSAGTGGGYEETQYF
TRBJ2-7 . TRBV11-2 . TGTGCCAGCAGCGCTGCCGGGGACTCCTATTTC CASSAAGDSYF
TRBJ1-2 many TRBV7-2 TRBD1 TGTGCCAGCAGCTCGGACAGGGTCCATGGCTACACCTTC CASSSDRVHGYTF
TRBJ2-3 few TRBV28 TRBD2 TGTGCCAGCAGTTTAAGAGCGGGCGGGGGGACCTCCGCAGATACGCAGTATTTT CASSLRAGGGTSADTQYF
TRBJ2-1 many TRBV7-2 TRBD2 TGTGCCAGCAGCCTACGAAGCGGGGGGGTCTCCTACAATGAGCAGTTCTTC CASSLRSGGVSYNEQFF
TRBJ2-3 many TRBV7-2 TRBD2 TGTGCCAGCAGCTTAGTTAAACTAGCGGGAGGGACGACAGATACGCAGTATTTT CASSLVKLAGGTTDTQYF
TRBJ2-1 . TRBV12-5 . TGTGCTAGTGGTATTGGACAGCTCGAGCAGTTCTTC CASGIGQLEQFF
TRBJ2-1 few TRBV20-1 . TGCAGTGCTCCCAAAAGGTCCTTCTCCTACAATGAGCAGTTCTTC CSAPKRSFSYNEQFF
TRBJ2-6 . TRBV9 . TGTGCCAGCAGCGGGAGGGTTACCTCTGGGGCCAACGTCCTGACTTTC CASSGRVTSGANVLTF
TRBJ2-1 few TRBV5-1 . TGCGCCAGCAGAGCCGTAGTCAATGAGCAGTTCTTC CASRAVVNEQFF
TRBJ1-5 few TRBV20-1 TRBD1 TGCAGTGCCAAGACAGGGGCCGCAAGCAATCAGCCCCAGCATTTT CSAKTGAASNQPQHF
TRBJ1-6 . TRBV6-5 TRBD1 TGTGCCAGCAGTTACGACAGGGGATGGCCACCCCTCCACTTT CASSYDRGWPPLHF